The 27 T cell receptor beta chains given below trace back to one sample, sequenced in a study of vaccination effects on CD4 cells after COVID-19. Their recognized antigens are unknown. ViraFEST assay sequencing came after antigen-specific CD4+ T cells were expanded with viral peptide pools. Following an approximately ten-day culture, CD4+ T cells were purified. Data came from immunoSEQ multiplex PCR; TCRdb stores just in-frame clones and leaves some out. The table lists tens of thousands of clones, roughly four fifths of them singletons. The material sequenced was CD4+ T cells from PBMCs cultured with HCoV-229E spike peptides, taken before COVID-19 vaccination. The receptors were gathered from a human donor who received a COVID-19 vaccine.

The chain uses TRBV24-1 and TRBJ1-1, with TRBD1 as a possible D gene (6 bases). V was pared by 3 bases and J by 0 bases, with 7 bases between. CDR3 length equals 14 residues. Germline V gene data show CDR1 as KGHDR and CDR2 as SFDVKD. CDR3 sequence (DNA): TGTGCCACCAGTGATGCAGGGGTGAACACTGAAGCTTTCTTT. Residues: CATSDAGVNTEAFF.

The V call is TRBV10-2, the J call TRBJ2-7, with 7 bases lining up with TRBD1. V was clipped by 3 bases and J by 2 bases; unmatched bases: 7. Per germline, CDR1 WSHSY and CDR2 SAAADI. CDR3 length equals 15 residues. The CDR3 region is CASSDRGTETYEQYV. As DNA, the CDR3 is TGCGCCAGCAGTGATAGGGGGACAGAGACCTACGAGCAGTACGTC.

V is TRBV19 and J is TRBJ2-5; D may be TRBD1 or TRBD2 (5 bases each). V was cut by 4 bases and J by 9 bases, with 15 bases left in between. Germline loops: CDR1 LNHDA, CDR2 SQIVND (reference sequence). The CDR3 extends over 13 amino acids. The CDR3 loop reads CASSTGTERPQYF. The CDR3 nucleotides are TGTGCCAGTAGTACCGGGACCGAAAGGCCCCAGTACTTC.

The DNA of the CDR3 is TGCGCCAGCAGTGTCCGCCTGGGAGATACGCAGTATTTT. It encodes CASSVRLGDTQYF. The chain links TRBV10-1 to TRBJ2-3; D ambiguous. Germline CDR1 is WNHNN and CDR2 is SYGVQD (reference sequence). Trimming cost V 4 bases and J 5 bases, with 10 bases left between them. This CDR3 is built from 13 residues.

V and J are TRBV5-1 and TRBJ2-2; 10 bases are shared with TRBD2. The CDR3 is 16 residues long. J was trimmed by 4 bases and V by 4 bases; bases with no gene match: 7. Germline CDR1 and CDR2: SGHRS and YFSETQ. CDR3 coding DNA: TGCGCCAGCAGCCCATTAGCGGGGGGATCCACCGGGGAGCTGTTTTTT. As protein: CASSPLAGGSTGELFF.

This chain uses TRBV5-1 with TRBJ2-6; maybe TRBD2 (7 bases). The CDR3 covers 14 residues. Germline V gene data show CDR1 as SGHRS and CDR2 as YFSETQ. Trimming removed 4 bases at V and 4 bases at J, with 9 bases between. The CDR3: CASSGGAGANVLTF. The CDR3 bases are TGCGCCAGCAGCGGGGGGGCAGGGGCCAACGTCCTGACTTTC.

V usage is TRBV24-1 and J usage is TRBJ2-7, with D perhaps matching TRBD1 (5 bases). The CDR3 is 16 residues long. Germline CDR1 is KGHDR and CDR2 is SFDVKD. Deletions cut 6 bases from V and 0 bases from J, with 17 bases between. DNA of the CDR3: TGTGCCACCAGTCGCACAAATAGGGGCACCTCCTACGAGCAGTACGTC. The encoded protein is CATSRTNRGTSYEQYV.

The chain couples TRBV7-3 to TRBJ1-6; 10 nucleotides match TRBD1. CDR3 length equals 14 residues. Germline trimming cut 5 bases from V and 9 bases from J; bases unmatched to any gene: 4. Germline CDR1 and CDR2: SGHTA and FQGTGA. CDR3 loop: CASSTGQGTSPLHF. CDR3 bases: TGTGCCAGCAGCACGGGACAGGGGACTTCACCCCTCCACTTT.

In this sample, this clone turned up a few times. The V gene is TRBV4-1, the J gene TRBJ2-1; unclear D gene. This CDR3 is 13 amino acids long. V lost 0 bases, J lost 12 bases, and 12 bases lay in between. CDR1 is MGHRA, CDR2 YSYEKL, per germline. In nucleotides, the CDR3 is TGCGCCAGCAGCCAAGATGGTTGGGTATCGCAGTTCTTC. Residues: CASSQDGWVSQFF.

The chain joins TRBV24-1 to TRBJ2-2; D ambiguous. The ends were cut back, 3 bases at V and 3 bases at J, with 19 bases in the middle. The CDR3 has 18 amino acids. Germline assignment: CDR1 KGHDR and CDR2 SFDVKD. This CDR3 reads CATSDPTDLTSYTGELFF. The CDR3 coding sequence is TGTGCCACCAGTGATCCCACGGACCTTACCTCTTACACCGGGGAGCTGTTTTTT.

Here the CDR3 reads CASSLGASDTQYF. The CDR3 DNA reads as TGTGCCAGCAGTTTAGGGGCCTCAGATACGCAGTATTTT. The rearrangement uses TRBV12-3 or TRBV12-4 and TRBJ2-3, with D unclear. The CDR3 has 13 residues. V lost 1 base and J lost 4, with 6 bases in between.

This clone has a single count. The V gene is TRBV24-1, the J gene TRBJ2-1, with 8 bases lining up with TRBD1. Germline V gene lookup returns CDR1 KGHDR and CDR2 SFDVKD. With V trimmed by 0 bases and J by 9 bases, 6 bases remained unmatched. This CDR3 comprises 15 residues. CDR3: CATSDLGGQGSEQFF. CDR3 bases: TGTGCCACCAGTGATTTGGGTGGACAGGGAAGTGAGCAGTTCTTC.

The V call is TRBV9, the J call TRBJ2-3; weak D call: TRBD1 (6 bases). The CDR3 totals 18 residues. CDR1 SGDLS and CDR2 YYNGEE come from the germline V gene. The V and J ends lost 3 bases and 2 bases respectively, with 22 bases between them. CDR3 DNA: TGTGCCAGCAGCGGAGGGGTTGATGCAGGGGATGACACAGATACGCAGTATTTT. Translation gives CASSGGVDAGDDTDTQYF.

This chain connects TRBV18 to TRBJ2-3; D is undetermined. V gave up 2 bases and J gave up 1 base, with 4 bases separating them. Germline V gene data show CDR1 as KGHSH and CDR2 as LQKENI. The CDR3 has 13 amino acids. In DNA form, the CDR3 reads TGTGCCAGCTCACCAAGGGGCACAGATACGCAGTATTTT. Translated, it gives CASSPRGTDTQYF.

The chain is built from TRBV4-1 and TRBJ1-5; weak D call: TRBD1 (6 bases). The V end was cut by 4 bases, the J end by 5 bases, with 15 bases between. CDR1 is MGHRA, CDR2 YSYEKL, per germline. This CDR3 region has 15 residues. This CDR3 is CASSPPGHTDQPQHF. As DNA, the CDR3 is TGCGCCAGCAGCCCCCCGGGACATACGGATCAGCCCCAGCATTTT.

This clone has only one observation. The V call is TRBV28, the J call TRBJ1-2; D gene unclear. The CDR3 is 16 amino acids. Germline CDR1 is MDHEN and CDR2 is SYDVKM. Trimming removed 5 bases at V and 4 bases at J, with 20 bases between. This chain's CDR3 is CASSPYLDGLPYGYTF. As DNA, the CDR3 is TGTGCCAGCAGTCCCTATCTGGACGGCTTACCCTATGGCTACACCTTC.

This chain connects TRBV29-1 to TRBJ2-7, with D unresolved. The V gene lost 1 base and the J gene lost 2 bases, with 6 bases spanning the gap. CDR1 and CDR2 from the germline V gene are SQVTM and ANQGSEA. CDR3 length equals 12 residues. The CDR3 DNA sequence: TGCAGCGTTGAAGGGTTACCCTACGAGCAGTACGTC. It encodes CSVEGLPYEQYV.

The rearrangement links TRBV5-4 to TRBJ2-5; D remains unclear. The germline CDR1 and CDR2 sequences are SGHNT and YYREEE (reference sequence). The V and J ends lost 2 bases and 2 bases respectively, with 10 bases between them. This CDR3 spans 14 amino acids. In nucleotides, the CDR3 is TGTGCCAGCAGCTTAGGTCAGGTTCAAGAGACCCAGTACTTC. Amino acid sequence: CASSLGQVQETQYF.

This clone was picked up one time. The CDR3 spells CASSPSAGGMNTEAFF. CDR3 nucleotide sequence: TGTGCCAGCTCACCATCGGCAGGAGGAATGAACACTGAAGCTTTCTTT. This chain joins TRBV18 and TRBJ1-1; the D is unclear. CDR1 is KGHSH and CDR2 is LQKENI in the germline V gene. The length of the CDR3 is 16 residues. V lost 2 bases and J lost 0, with 13 bases in between. The whole variable domain, filled in from reference TRBV18 and TRBJ1-1, reads NAGVMQNPRHLVRRRGQEARLRCSPMKGHSHVYWYRQLPEEGLKFMVYLQKENIIDESGMPKERFSAEFPKEGPSILRIQQVVRGDSAAYFCASSPSAGGMNTEAFFGQGTRLTVV.

V and J are TRBV2 and TRBJ2-3; D unresolved. Trimming removed 0 bases from V and 4 bases from J, with 14 bases in between. CDR3 length: 16 residues. Germline assignment: CDR1 SNHLY and CDR2 FYNNEI. This chain's CDR3 is CASSEALGPSADTQYF. In nucleotides, the CDR3 is TGTGCCAGCAGTGAAGCGCTAGGCCCCTCCGCAGATACGCAGTATTTT.

The chain combines TRBV9 with TRBJ1-2, with unresolved D. CDR1 and CDR2 (germline): SGDLS, YYNGEE. CDR3 size: 15 residues. V was trimmed by 1 base and J by 0 bases, leaving 10 bases between them. CDR3 loop: CASSVLGSANYGYTF. In DNA form, the CDR3 reads TGTGCCAGCAGCGTATTGGGGAGTGCTAACTATGGCTACACCTTC.

The V call is TRBV19, the J call TRBJ2-2; 7 bases align to TRBD2. With 7 bases clipped from V and 4 bases from J, the junction kept 9 bases outside the gene matches. The CDR3 runs 15 residues. CDR1 and CDR2 from the germline V gene are LNHDA and SQIVND (reference sequence). Written as DNA, the CDR3 is TGTGCCAGTACCCGGGGAGGGGATTCCACCGGGGAGCTGTTTTTT. This codes for CASTRGGDSTGELFF.

The chain links TRBV18 to TRBJ2-5; D may correspond to TRBD1 or TRBD2 (6 bases each). Trimming took 3 bases from V and 2 from J, leaving 13 bases between them. Germline V lookup: CDR1 KGHSH, CDR2 LQKENI. CDR3 length: 15 amino acids. CDR3 amino acids: CASSPRRGDQETQYF. The DNA of the CDR3 is TGTGCCAGCTCACCTCGGAGGGGGGATCAAGAGACCCAGTACTTC.

V usage is TRBV6-1 and J usage is TRBJ1-2, with 7 positions matching TRBD1. The CDR3 consists of 15 residues. J gave up 4 bases and V 2 bases, and 7 bases lay outside the gene matches. Germline V gene lookup returns CDR1 MNHNS and CDR2 SASEGT. CDR3 amino acids: CASSELDREGYGYTF. The CDR3 region has the DNA TGTGCCAGCAGTGAATTAGACAGGGAGGGCTATGGCTACACCTTC.

V usage is TRBV2 and J usage is TRBJ2-7; tentatively, D is TRBD1 (5 bases). Trimming took 10 bases from V and 0 from J, leaving 19 bases between them. Per germline, CDR1 SNHLY and CDR2 FYNNEI. The CDR3 totals 15 residues. This CDR3 reads CANTNDRSSSYEQYV. DNA of the CDR3: TGTGCCAACACCAACGACAGATCGAGCTCCTACGAGCAGTACGTC.

This clone occurred once. This chain joins TRBV6-6 and TRBJ2-7; TRBD1 or TRBD2 may be the D gene (5 bases each). V dropped 0 bases and J dropped 6 bases, with 9 bases sitting between them. From germline, CDR1 is MNHNY and CDR2 SVGAGI (reference sequence). The CDR3 spans 13 residues. DNA for the CDR3: TGTGCCAGCAGTTACTCGATGGGGACCGAGCAGTACGTC. Translation: CASSYSMGTEQYV.

V usage is TRBV5-6 and J usage is TRBJ1-1; D ambiguous. CDR1 is SGHDT, CDR2 YYEEEE, per germline. This CDR3 is 14 amino acids long. Trimming left V 6 bases short and J 1 base short, with 13 bases between. CDR3 coding DNA: TGTGCCAGCAAATTGGGGTGGGCGAACACTGAAGCTTTCTTT. It yields the protein CASKLGWANTEAFF.